This T cell receptor (beta chain) comes out of a study of cytomegalovirus exposure and HLA in healthy donors. There were likely unrecorded immune exposures, though donors were nominally healthy when sampled. This clone was seen a single time. Its antigen is not known. Researchers ran the PCR with 60 Vbeta and 13 Jbeta primers. Repertoires were generated with immunoSEQ multiplex PCR, while TCRdb's copy carries only in-frame clones and drops some. The sample includes over 100,000 clones, about four fifths seen only once; the top ten take 4.5% to 5.5%. Overall study findings and caveats: The authors later found TCR association rates varying by HLA locus, with DRB1 most and HLA-C fewest. A missense variant in DCLRE1C was later tied to TCR beta V- and J-gene trimming. Previously analyzed data showed that most TCR beta V segments were productive at a frequency of about 87% or about 30%.

This CDR3 spans 15 amino acids. CDR1 is MGHDK, CDR2 SYGVNS, per germline. V shed 1 base and J shed 4 bases, with 13 bases lying between them. The chain carries TRBV25-1 and TRBJ1-1; D is possibly TRBD1 (6 bases). Source material: PBMCs. The clonotype comes from a man aged 25 to 40 in good health and CMV-seronegative. CDR3 in DNA: TGTGCCAGCAGTGAATCAACAGGGTGGGGCACTGAAGCTTTCTTT. Its translation: CASSESTGWGTEAFF.